One and the same sample provided the 32 T cell receptor beta chains below, sequenced in a study of cytomegalovirus exposure and HLA in healthy donors. Use of 60 Vbeta and 13 Jbeta primers characterized the PCR. The method was immunoSEQ multiplex PCR; TCRdb's version includes in-frame clones alone and lacks a portion of them. The table records approximately 100,000 clones, about 77% of them present only once. The source material was PBMCs. Receptors originate from a woman aged 18 to 35 in good health and CMV-seropositive.

The chain couples TRBV6-5 to TRBJ2-3; D is perhaps TRBD2 (6 bases). V was trimmed by 4 bases and J by 6 bases, leaving 17 bases between them. CDR3 size: 15 residues. The V gene's germline CDR1 is MNHEY and CDR2 SVGAGI. In DNA form, the CDR3 reads TGTGCCAGCAGTTCCCGACTAGGCGGAGGTGATACGCAGTATTTT. It translates to CASSSRLGGGDTQYF.

V usage is TRBV7-3 and J usage is TRBJ2-2; D ambiguous. The CDR3 has 16 residues. Germline V gene data show CDR1 as SGHTA and CDR2 as FQGTGA. Trimming took 4 bases from V and 0 from J, leaving 12 bases between them. DNA of the CDR3: TGTGCCAGCAGCTCCCCGCAGGTAGCGAACACCGGGGAGCTGTTTTTT. The encoded protein is CASSSPQVANTGELFF.

V gene TRBV7-2 combines with J gene TRBJ1-2; D not certain. Trimming shortened V by 2 bases and J by 5 bases, and 9 bases separated the two germline ends. Per the germline V gene, CDR1 is SGHTA and CDR2 is FQGNSA. The CDR3 runs 13 residues. CDR3 sequence (DNA): TGTGCCAGCAGCTTAAAGGGCGGGTATGGCTACACCTTC. It is translated as CASSLKGGYGYTF.

Worth noting for this clone: The sample has other DNA sequences that encode this CDR3 too. The chain has TRBV2 and TRBJ2-7; 9 nucleotides line up with TRBD2. CDR1 is SNHLY, CDR2 FYNNEI, per germline. This CDR3 has 14 amino acids. With V trimmed by 1 base and J by 4 bases, 2 bases remained unmatched. CDR3 DNA: TGTGCCAGCAGTGAAGGCCTAGCGGGGTACGAGCAGTACTTC. Its protein product is CASSEGLAGYEQYF. The whole variable domain, remainder taken from reference TRBV2 and TRBJ2-7, is EPEVTQTPSHQVTQMGQEVILRCVPISNHLYFYWYRQILGQKVEFLVSFYNNEISEKSEIFDDQFSVERPDGSNFTLKIRSTKLEDSAMYFCASSEGLAGYEQYFGPGTRLTVT.

This chain uses TRBV28 with TRBJ2-7, with TRBD1 as a possible D gene (6 bases). The CDR3 is made up of 13 amino acids. Germline CDR1 and CDR2: MDHEN and SYDVKM. V was trimmed by 6 bases and J by 6 bases, leaving 15 bases between them. In DNA form, the CDR3 reads TGTGCCAGCAGCAACACTGGACAGTTCGAGCAGTACTTC. Residues: CASSNTGQFEQYF.

The chain links TRBV5-3 to TRBJ2-5, with 8 positions matching TRBD2. TRBV5-3 is classed as an ORF, of uncertain function. This CDR3 contains 18 residues. V gave up 5 bases and J gave up 1 base; unmatched junction bases: 16. This CDR3 reads CARRDPGTRRGGQETQYF. For the CDR3, the DNA is TGTGCCAGAAGAGACCCCGGGACTAGGAGGGGGGGCCAAGAGACCCAGTACTTC.

The chain is built from TRBV7-2 and TRBJ2-5; the match to TRBD1 covers 7 bases. J was trimmed by 4 bases and V by 4 bases; bases with no gene match: 9. The CDR3 has 15 amino acids. Germline V gene data show CDR1 as SGHTA and CDR2 as FQGNSA. The CDR3 DNA reads as TGTGCCAGCAGCTCTCAGACAGGGTCCGGAGAGACCCAGTACTTC. Its translation is CASSSQTGSGETQYF.

This rearrangement joins TRBV6-6 to TRBJ1-1, with TRBD1 as a possible D gene (5 bases). The V end was cut by 0 bases, the J end by 6 bases, with 8 bases between. Germline CDR1 reads MNHNY; CDR2 reads SVGAGI (reference sequence). The CDR3 has 13 amino acids. The CDR3 loop is CASSYSGGSEAFF. The CDR3 nucleotides are TGTGCCAGCAGTTACTCGGGGGGTTCTGAAGCTTTCTTT.

The V call is TRBV15, the J call TRBJ2-7; a weak D match, TRBD1 (5 bases). The CDR3 is 14 residues long. Trimming removed 0 bases from V and 2 bases from J, with 8 bases in between. Germline V gene lookup returns CDR1 LNHNV and CDR2 YYDKDF (reference sequence). CDR3 bases: TGTGCCACCAGCAGAGATAGGGGTCCCTACGAGCAGTACTTC. It translates to CATSRDRGPYEQYF.

The CDR3 DNA is TGTGCCAGCAGCAAACACCCCGGGACTCGGTACGAGCAGTACTTC. It encodes CASSKHPGTRYEQYF. V and J are TRBV21-1 and TRBJ2-7; the table names TRBD2, a call not compared with the DNA. TRBV21-1 is given as a pseudogene. The CDR3 runs 15 residues.

The gene calls are TRBV7-2 and TRBJ2-1; TRBD2 aligns across 9 bases. In germline, CDR1 is SGHTA, CDR2 FQGNSA. The CDR3 has 14 amino acids. V shed 3 bases, J shed 7 bases, and the junction held 4 bases outside the gene matches. For the CDR3, the DNA is TGTGCCAGCAGCTTCCCTAGCGGGAAGAATGAGCAGTTCTTC. As protein: CASSFPSGKNEQFF.

This clone was counted only a few times. The rearrangement links TRBV5-8 to TRBJ2-7, with a weak D call TRBD2 (7 bases). V was trimmed by 3 bases and J by 2 bases, leaving 12 bases between them. This CDR3 region has 14 residues. Germline CDR1 reads SGHTS; CDR2 reads YDEGEE. CDR3 bases: TGTGCCAGCAGCTGGGGCGGGGGCACCTACGAGCAGTACTTC. Translating it yields CASSWGGGTYEQYF.

Many counts were recorded for this clone. This sequence joins TRBV6-4 and TRBJ2-2, with 10 bases identical to TRBD1. Germline V gene lookup returns CDR1 MRHNA and CDR2 SNTAGT. The J segment lost 4 bases and the V segment lost 3 bases, leaving 2 bases of the junction unmatched. The CDR3 is made up of 15 amino acids. CDR3 region: CASSEGTGATGELFF. The CDR3 DNA reads as TGTGCCAGCAGTGAAGGGACAGGGGCCACCGGGGAGCTGTTTTTT.

This clone was recorded many times. The sample contains more than one DNA sequence encoding this CDR3. The chain carries TRBV6-4 and TRBJ2-2; D ambiguous. V lost 3 bases and J lost 4, with 6 bases in between. This CDR3 contains 13 residues. In germline, CDR1 is MRHNA, CDR2 SNTAGT. The chain's CDR3 is CASSDSSTGELFF. The CDR3 DNA is TGTGCCAGCAGTGATTCCTCCACCGGGGAGCTGTTTTTT.

CDR3 coding DNA: TGCGCCAGCAGCTTGGCCGGCAGGGGGACCGGCTACACCTTC. Translating it yields CASSLAGRGTGYTF. The chain recombines TRBV5-1 with TRBJ1-2, with 7 positions matching TRBD1. Unmatched junction bases numbered 7, after V lost 0 bases and J lost 8 bases. CDR3 size: 14 residues. Germline CDR1 and CDR2: SGHRS and YFSETQ.

This chain uses TRBV19 with TRBJ1-1; D not certain. The CDR3 is 12 amino acids. Trimming shortened V by 7 bases and J by 4 bases, and 10 bases separated the two germline ends. CDR1 and CDR2 (germline): LNHDA, SQIVND (reference sequence). CDR3 region: CASKSGSTEAFF. CDR3 sequence (DNA): TGTGCCAGTAAATCGGGGTCCACTGAAGCTTTCTTT.

The chain couples TRBV28 to TRBJ1-5, with D possibly TRBD1 on 5 matching bases. Germline V lookup: CDR1 MDHEN, CDR2 SYDVKM. Trimming shortened V by 6 bases and J by 4 bases, and 7 bases separated the two germline ends. This CDR3 has 12 amino acids. CDR3 sequence reads: CASRGQNQPQHF. In nucleotides, the CDR3 is TGTGCCAGCAGGGGGCAGAATCAGCCCCAGCATTTT.

This clone was counted only a few times. This sequence joins TRBV10-3 and TRBJ1-3; unclear D gene. The CDR3 is made up of 15 amino acids. CDR1 and CDR2 (germline): ENHRY, SYGVKD. The ends were cut back, 7 bases at V and 0 bases at J, with 13 bases in the middle. CDR3 region: CAINEQLLSGNTIYF. In DNA, the CDR3 is TGTGCCATCAATGAACAGCTTCTCTCTGGAAACACCATATATTTT.

J is TRBJ1-5 and V is TRBV7-8; 7 nucleotides line up with TRBD1. The CDR3 totals 15 residues. Germline loops: CDR1 SGHVS, CDR2 FQNEAQ. The junction had 3 bases not matched to a gene; V was cut back by 0 bases and J by 4 bases. CDR3 bases: TGTGCCAGCAGCTTAGCAGACAGGGAGAATCAGCCCCAGCATTTT. Residues: CASSLADRENQPQHF.

V and J are TRBV2 and TRBJ1-2; no firm D call. Trimming stripped 4 bases from V and 0 bases from J, with 6 bases between. Germline V gene data show CDR1 as SNHLY and CDR2 as FYNNEI. The CDR3 spans 13 residues. The DNA of the CDR3 is TGTGCCAGCAGTGCAAGCGCTAACTATGGCTACACCTTC. This gives the protein CASSASANYGYTF.

The chain links TRBV28 to TRBJ1-1; 11 nucleotides line up with TRBD1. CDR1 is MDHEN, CDR2 SYDVKM, per germline. CDR3 size: 14 residues. V trimming: 8 bases; J trimming: 4 bases; junction bases outside the gene matches: 6. The DNA of the CDR3 is TGTGCCAGCCAGACCGGGACAGGGGGCACTGAAGCTTTCTTT. Translation gives CASQTGTGGTEAFF.

This clone appeared once. The chain carries TRBV30 and TRBJ2-2; tentatively, D is TRBD1 (5 bases). This CDR3 is 13 amino acids long. Germline values: CDR1 GTSNPN, CDR2 SVGIG (reference sequence). V lost 0 bases and J lost 6, with 8 bases in between. The CDR3 is CAWSVLGPGELFF. CDR3 DNA: TGTGCCTGGAGTGTACTGGGGCCCGGGGAGCTGTTTTTT.

The chain joins TRBV12-5 to TRBJ2-1, with 8 nucleotides matching TRBD2. V lost 5 bases to trimming and J lost 6 bases; unmatched junction nucleotides: 12. The CDR3 sequence is 16 residues long. Germline V CDR1 and CDR2: LGHNT, FRNRAP. The CDR3 DNA reads as TGTGCTAGTGGTCCTCGCGAAGCGGGAGAGGGCAATGAGCAGTTCTTC. Protein sequence: CASGPREAGEGNEQFF.

The chain couples TRBV2 to TRBJ1-5; 7 nucleotides align to TRBD1. In germline, CDR1 is SNHLY, CDR2 FYNNEI. V lost 6 bases, J lost 0 bases, and 8 bases stayed unmatched. The length of the CDR3 is 16 residues. The DNA of the CDR3 is TGTGCCAGCAGGGGGACAGCAAGTCCTAGCAATCAGCCCCAGCATTTT. The encoded protein is CASRGTASPSNQPQHF.

For this clone: The same CDR3 is also encoded by other DNA sequences in this sample. This chain uses TRBV4-3 with TRBJ1-5; D unresolved. This CDR3 has 13 residues. Deletions cut 0 bases from V and 3 bases from J, with 3 bases between. Germline V gives CDR1 LGHNA, CDR2 YSLEER. The CDR3 here is CASSQDLNQPQHF. The CDR3 coding sequence is TGCGCCAGCAGCCAAGATCTCAATCAGCCCCAGCATTTT.

The rearrangement joins TRBV6-4 to TRBJ2-1, with 10 bases lining up with TRBD2. Germline V gene lookup returns CDR1 MRHNA and CDR2 SNTAGT. V was clipped by 0 bases and J by 7 bases; unmatched bases: 6. This CDR3 region has 16 residues. The CDR3 sequence: CASSDSTSGHTNEQFF. CDR3 DNA sequence: TGTGCCAGCAGTGACTCGACTAGCGGGCACACAAATGAGCAGTTCTTC.

This clone was counted once. This chain links TRBV29-1 with TRBJ2-1, with TRBD2 as a possible D gene (5 bases). Germline-derived CDR1 and CDR2 are SQVTM and ANQGSEA. The CDR3 loop spans 12 amino acids. Trimming cost V 3 bases and J 4 bases, with 7 bases left between them. The CDR3 protein is CSVEEVYNEQFF. The CDR3 DNA follows: TGCAGCGTTGAGGAGGTATACAATGAGCAGTTCTTC.

The rearrangement links TRBV28 to TRBJ2-5; maybe TRBD1 (6 bases). The CDR3 contains 17 residues. Trimming stripped 5 bases from V and 5 bases from J, with 24 bases between. Looked up from germline, CDR1 is MDHEN and CDR2 is SYDVKM. For the CDR3, the DNA is TGTGCCAGCAGTACACCCGCCGGGACACCGGATGGGGAGACCCAGTACTTC. Amino acid sequence: CASSTPAGTPDGETQYF. The complete variable domain, with remaining parts taken from reference TRBV28 and TRBJ2-5, reads DVKVTQSSRYLVKRTGEKVFLECVQDMDHENMFWYRQDPGLGLRLIYFSYDVKMKEKGDIPEGYSVSREKKERFSLILESASTNQTSMYLCASSTPAGTPDGETQYFGPGTRLLVL.

This chain links TRBV7-2 with TRBJ1-1; 8 bases agree with TRBD1. J lost 2 bases, V lost 6 bases, and 5 bases had no gene match. The germline gives CDR1 SGHTA, CDR2 FQGNSA. This CDR3 comprises 14 residues. The CDR3 bases are TGTGCCAGCAGATATGGACAGGGCAACACTGAAGCTTTCTTT. This encodes CASRYGQGNTEAFF.

This clone was recorded a few times. The chain links TRBV7-2 to TRBJ2-7, with a possible D match to TRBD2 (6 bases). The V end was cut by 1 base, the J end by 5 bases, with 12 bases between. CDR1 and CDR2 from the germline V gene are SGHTA and FQGNSA. This CDR3 region has 14 residues. In nucleotides, the CDR3 is TGTGCCAGCAGCTTAGTCGCTAGCGTTCACGAGCAGTACTTC. It specifies CASSLVASVHEQYF.

The rearrangement links TRBV7-2 to TRBJ2-7; 12 bases are shared with TRBD2. The J segment lost 5 bases and the V segment lost 5 bases, leaving 7 bases of the junction unmatched. Germline V gene sequence: CDR1 SGHTA, CDR2 FQGNSA. This CDR3 contains 15 residues. For the CDR3, the DNA is TGTGCCAGCAGCCCGACTAGCGGGAGTCGAAACGAGCAGTACTTC. Protein product: CASSPTSGSRNEQYF.

This clone was observed a handful of times. The chain employs TRBV7-9 and TRBJ2-1; D gene ambiguous. CDR1 SEHNR and CDR2 FQNEAQ come from the germline V gene (reference sequence). There are 15 residues in the CDR3. V shed 3 bases and J shed 1 base, with 10 bases lying between them. CDR3 amino acids: CASSLNYPSYNEQFF. The CDR3, as DNA: TGTGCCAGCAGCTTGAACTATCCTTCCTACAATGAGCAGTTCTTC. The whole variable domain, remainder taken from reference TRBV7-9 and TRBJ2-1, is DTGVSQNPRHKITKRGQNVTFRCDPISEHNRLYWYRQTLGQGPEFLTYFQNEAQLEKSRLLSDRFSAERPKGSFSTLEIQRTEQGDSAMYLCASSLNYPSYNEQFFGPGTRLTVL.